This T cell receptor beta chain was obtained from a study of PD-L1 blockade in urothelial cancer. For the study at large: Twenty-five of 29 patients were men who had bladder-origin urothelial cancer.

The assay was immunoSEQ multiplex PCR, and TCRdb's table has in-frame clones only and misses some. Among 90,000 or so clones listed, nearly 90% were seen once. Time point meaning: pretreatment peripheral blood. The receptor was isolated from a man aged 55 to 70 with urothelial cancer. Source: PBMCs, taken around atezolizumab (anti-PD-L1) treatment.

The CDR3 here is CASTLLAARGDTQYF. In DNA, the CDR3 is TGCGCCAGCACTCTGTTGGCGGCAAGGGGAGATACGCAGTATTTT. The chain recombines TRBV5-1 with TRBJ2-3; maybe TRBD1 (5 bases). Trimming stripped 6 bases from V and 5 bases from J, with 19 bases between. CDR1 is SGHRS and CDR2 is YFSETQ in the germline V gene. The CDR3 totals 15 residues.